A single sample gave rise to the 20 T cell receptor beta chains below, sequenced in a study of vaccination effects on CD4 cells after COVID-19. Cells that had been cultured for 10 days were the source of isolated CD4+ T cells. These receptors' antigens are unknown. Method: immunoSEQ multiplex PCR; TCRdb's copy keeps in-frame clones and lacks some. This table holds tens of thousands of clones, around 77% found once. Sample: CD4+ T cells from PBMCs cultured without peptide, taken before COVID-19 vaccination. The receptors were gathered from a human donor who received a COVID-19 vaccine.

This clone was seen only once. The rearrangement links TRBV5-4 to TRBJ1-1; perhaps TRBD1 as D (6 bases). The germline gives CDR1 SGHNT, CDR2 YYREEE (reference sequence). This CDR3 has 15 residues. The ends were cut back, 4 bases at V and 3 bases at J, with 16 bases in the middle. CDR3 region: CASSQTRGSDTEAFF. The CDR3 coding sequence is TGTGCCAGCAGCCAGACCAGGGGAAGCGACACTGAAGCTTTCTTT.

J is TRBJ2-7 and V is TRBV7-7; weak D call: TRBD1 (6 bases). V lost 2 bases and J 3 bases, leaving 14 bases between the germline ends. The V gene's germline CDR1 is SSHAT and CDR2 FNYEAQ (reference sequence). This CDR3 has 15 residues. CDR3 nucleotides: TGTGCCAGCAGCTTATACAGGGAGAATCGCTACGAGCAGTACGTC. Amino acids: CASSLYRENRYEQYV.

This clone was seen only a few times. This chain connects TRBV18 to TRBJ2-7; D gene ambiguous. Germline CDR1 KGHSH, CDR2 LQKENI. CDR3 length: 12 residues. Trimming took off 3 bases at V and 3 bases at J, with 6 bases between the two ends. The CDR3 DNA reads as TGTGCCAGCTCACCCGACCTCTACGAGCAGTACGTC. Translating it yields CASSPDLYEQYV.

The sample holds one count of this clone. This sequence joins TRBV30 and TRBJ1-3; D uncertain. V was clipped by 1 base and J by 2 bases, with 6 bases between them. CDR3 length equals 13 residues. The germline V gene encodes CDR1 GTSNPN and CDR2 SVGIG (reference sequence). The DNA of the CDR3 is TGTGCCTGGAGTGGACTGCCTGGAAACACCATATATTTT. It is translated as CAWSGLPGNTIYF.

V is TRBV24-1 and J is TRBJ2-3; TRBD1 aligns across 8 bases. CDR3 length equals 17 residues. Trimming removed 3 bases from V and 3 bases from J; junction bases left unmatched: 10. Germline V gene sequence: CDR1 KGHDR, CDR2 SFDVKD. The CDR3 sequence is CATSDPAGGVTTDTQYF. In DNA, the CDR3 is TGTGCCACCAGTGATCCGGCAGGGGGCGTAACGACAGATACGCAGTATTTT.

V and J are TRBV7-3 and TRBJ1-6, with D maybe TRBD1 (5 bases). This CDR3 region has 15 residues. Germline V lookup: CDR1 SGHTA, CDR2 FQGTGA. Trimming shortened V by 2 bases and J by 7 bases, and 12 bases separated the two germline ends. The chain's CDR3 is CASSLAGGVNSPLHF. CDR3 coding DNA: TGTGCCAGCAGCTTAGCTGGGGGGGTAAATTCACCCCTCCACTTT.

V gene TRBV24-1 combines with J gene TRBJ2-5; 7 nucleotides line up with TRBD2. V lost 1 base, J lost 1 base, and 14 bases stayed unmatched. The CDR3 contains 19 residues. From germline, CDR1 is KGHDR and CDR2 SFDVKD. CDR3 residues: CATSDFVRASGEFQETQYF. The CDR3 nucleotides are TGTGCCACCAGTGATTTCGTCCGGGCCAGCGGGGAATTCCAAGAGACCCAGTACTTC.

The chain carries TRBV28 and TRBJ2-5; D is ambiguous. CDR3 length: 13 amino acids. Germline V gene sequence: CDR1 MDHEN, CDR2 SYDVKM. V shed 8 bases and J shed 1 base, with 11 bases lying between them. DNA for the CDR3: TGTGCCAGCCGACCAAGGAGCCAAGAGACCCAGTACTTC. Amino acids: CASRPRSQETQYF. The whole variable domain, filled in from reference TRBV28 and TRBJ2-5, reads DVKVTQSSRYLVKRTGEKVFLECVQDMDHENMFWYRQDPGLGLRLIYFSYDVKMKEKGDIPEGYSVSREKKERFSLILESASTNQTSMYLCASRPRSQETQYFGPGTRLLVL.

This clone came up once. The chain employs TRBV3-1 (or the pseudogene TRBV3-2) and TRBJ2-3; weak D call: TRBD2 (6 bases). CDR3 size: 14 residues. V was cut by 4 bases and J by 4 bases, with 12 bases left in between. The germline V gene has CDR1 LGHDT and CDR2 YNNKEL (reference sequence). In DNA form, the CDR3 reads TGTGCCAGCAGCCCTTTGGGGGAGGCAGATACGCAGTATTTT. Translation gives CASSPLGEADTQYF.

This clone was seen once. This chain joins TRBV19 and TRBJ2-2; 9 bases align to TRBD1. CDR1 is LNHDA and CDR2 is SQIVND in the germline V gene (reference sequence). Trimming cost V 5 bases and J 1 base; bases outside gene matches: 5. The CDR3 has 16 amino acids. Here the CDR3 reads CASSDPGQGNTGELFF. The CDR3 DNA is TGTGCCAGTAGTGATCCGGGACAGGGGAACACCGGGGAGCTGTTTTTT.

The V and J genes are TRBV24-1 and TRBJ2-2; 7 bases are shared with TRBD2. In germline, CDR1 is KGHDR, CDR2 SFDVKD. J lost 5 bases, V lost 3 bases, and 20 bases had no gene match. The CDR3 runs 20 residues. The CDR3 sequence is CATSDPLGGGTLITTGELFF. As DNA, the CDR3 is TGTGCCACCAGTGATCCCCTTGGCGGGGGAACGCTAATAACGACCGGGGAGCTGTTTTTT.

The chain joins TRBV4-1 to TRBJ2-3; the D is unclear. In germline, CDR1 is MGHRA, CDR2 YSYEKL. CDR3 length equals 15 residues. The germline V and J ends were trimmed by 0 bases and 0 bases, with 7 bases remaining between them. The CDR3 reads CASSQDRDSTDTQYF. CDR3 coding DNA: TGCGCCAGCAGCCAAGATCGTGACAGCACAGATACGCAGTATTTT.

The chain is built from TRBV2 and TRBJ1-1; a weak D match, TRBD1 (5 bases). The length of the CDR3 is 16 residues. Looked up from germline, CDR1 is SNHLY and CDR2 is FYNNEI. The V and J ends lost 6 bases and 4 bases respectively, with 21 bases between them. CDR3 bases: TGTGCCAGCAGCCGGTTCAGGGAGGGTATCAGCACTGAAGCTTTCTTT. Amino acid sequence: CASSRFREGISTEAFF. The whole variable domain, filled in from reference TRBV2 and TRBJ1-1, reads EPEVTQTPSHQVTQMGQEVILRCVPISNHLYFYWYRQILGQKVEFLVSFYNNEISEKSEIFDDQFSVERPDGSNFTLKIRSTKLEDSAMYFCASSRFREGISTEAFFGQGTRLTVV.

The rearrangement links TRBV25-1 to TRBJ1-2; 7 nucleotides match TRBD1. The CDR3 consists of 13 residues. The trim removed 7 bases at V and 4 bases at J, leaving 6 bases unmatched. Per germline, CDR1 MGHDK and CDR2 SYGVNS. CDR3 in amino acids: CASNRAGGYGYTF. The CDR3 DNA reads as TGTGCCAGCAACCGGGCAGGGGGCTATGGCTACACCTTC.

The sample holds a few counts of this clone. This chain uses TRBV3-1 (or the pseudogene TRBV3-2) with TRBJ2-1; D is unclear. V dropped 0 bases and J dropped 15 bases, with 12 bases sitting between them. Per the germline V gene, CDR1 is LGHDT and CDR2 is YNNKEL (reference sequence). The CDR3 covers 12 residues. In DNA, the CDR3 is TGTGCCAGCAGCCAAGATCATAGGCCGCCGTTCTTC. The encoded protein is CASSQDHRPPFF.

The chain joins TRBV6-2 or TRBV6-3 to TRBJ1-1; a possible D gene is TRBD1 (5 bases). Germline V gives CDR1 MNHEY, CDR2 SVGEGT. CDR3 size: 15 residues. The germline V and J ends were trimmed by 5 bases and 1 base, with 14 bases remaining between them. DNA of the CDR3: TGTGCCAGCAGTGACCCAGGGTATTCGAACACTGAAGCTTTCTTT. Residues: CASSDPGYSNTEAFF.

This chain uses TRBV28 with TRBJ2-3; D is undetermined. Trimming shortened V by 6 bases and J by 2 bases, and 3 bases separated the two germline ends. The germline V gene has CDR1 MDHEN and CDR2 SYDVKM. The CDR3 has 11 amino acids. For the CDR3, the DNA is TGTGCCAGCAGAAACACAGATACGCAGTATTTT. The encoded protein is CASRNTDTQYF. Drawing the rest from reference TRBV28 and TRBJ2-3, the complete variable domain is DVKVTQSSRYLVKRTGEKVFLECVQDMDHENMFWYRQDPGLGLRLIYFSYDVKMKEKGDIPEGYSVSREKKERFSLILESASTNQTSMYLCASRNTDTQYFGPGTRLTVL.

V is TRBV5-6 and J is TRBJ1-4; 7 nucleotides align to TRBD1. Germline V gene sequence: CDR1 SGHDT, CDR2 YYEEEE. The junction had 7 bases not matched to a gene; V was cut back by 1 base and J by 7 bases. This CDR3 comprises 15 residues. CDR3 DNA: TGTGCCAGCAGCTTGAGGCGGACAGGAAGTGAAAAACTGTTTTTT. This gives the protein CASSLRRTGSEKLFF.

The chain combines TRBV9 with TRBJ1-1; no clear D gene. Germline V gives CDR1 SGDLS, CDR2 YYNGEE. V lost 2 bases and J 4 bases, leaving 12 bases between the germline ends. This CDR3 has 14 residues. The CDR3 DNA is TGTGCCAGCAGCGTCTCGGACTTTGGCACTGAAGCTTTCTTT. This gives the protein CASSVSDFGTEAFF.

The chain uses TRBV18 and TRBJ1-6, with D uncertain. There are 15 residues in the CDR3. V dropped 5 bases and J dropped 2 bases, with 10 bases sitting between them. The germline V gene has CDR1 KGHSH and CDR2 LQKENI. Here the CDR3 DNA reads TGTGCCAGCTCATCCTCGGAGGCCTATAATTCACCCCTCCACTTT. Protein: CASSSSEAYNSPLHF.